Listed below are T cell receptor beta chains from one sample, sequenced in a study of post-analysis software for immune sequencing data. Via MiXCR, TCRdb re-called the PCR reads, giving one row per CDR3 protein. The sample lists hundreds of thousands of distinct CDR3 sequences, approximately 60% seen once, with around 10% in the top ten. Sequenced input: blood. Receptors were obtained from a girl aged 2 to 10 with multiple sclerosis. CDR3s include the opening cysteine and the closing phenylalanine or tryptophan. The order of the fields is D gene, J gene, V gene, clone size, CDR3 DNA, CDR3 protein. The D gene is left open where the match is weak. Clone size is not always given. Where it is, it says once, few, many or a class for expanded clones.

TRBD2	TRBJ2-7	TRBV5-1	NA	TGCGCCAGCAGCTTGGCCCCAGCGGGGGACTACGAGCAGTACTTC	CASSLAPAGDYEQYF
NA	TRBJ2-2	TRBV30	NA	TGTGCCTGGAGTGGGGGAGGGAACACCGGGGAGCTGTTTTTT	CAWSGGGNTGELFF
NA	TRBJ2-7	TRBV28	NA	TGTGCCAGCAGTTCCCCGGGACGGATCTCCTACGAGCAGTACTTC	CASSSPGRISYEQYF
TRBD2	TRBJ2-1	TRBV5-1	NA	TGCGCCAGCAGCACGATGACTAGCGGGAGGGCCAATGAGCAGTTCTTC	CASSTMTSGRANEQFF
NA	TRBJ1-1	TRBV20-1	NA	TGCAGTGCTAAGAGGGCAACAGGTTTGAACACTGAAGCTTTCTTT	CSAKRATGLNTEAFF
TRBD2	TRBJ2-7	TRBV27	few	TGTGCCAGCAGTTTATGGGCGGGAGACCCTTACGAGCAGTACTTC	CASSLWAGDPYEQYF
TRBD2	TRBJ2-2	TRBV19	NA	TGTGCCAGTAGTATAGATAATAGGGCTAGCGGGAGCACCGGGGAGCTGTTTTTT	CASSIDNRASGSTGELFF
TRBD2	TRBJ2-7	TRBV9	NA	TGTGCCAGCAGCGCCAACCCGGGACTAGGAGACGAGCAGTACTTC	CASSANPGLGDEQYF
NA	TRBJ1-2	TRBV29-1	NA	TGCAGCGTTGGAGGGACCCCAGGTTATGGCTACACCTTC	CSVGGTPGYGYTF
NA	TRBJ2-7	TRBV30	NA	TGTGCCTGGAGTGTTAAGGGGAGCTCCTACGAGCAGTACTTC	CAWSVKGSSYEQYF
TRBD2	TRBJ2-1	TRBV12-3/TRBV12-4	NA	TGTGCCAGCACTCCCAGCGGGAGTGGCGAGCAGTTCTTC	CASTPSGSGEQFF
NA	TRBJ1-1	TRBV29-1	NA	TGCAGCGTTGAAGACGTTGGGACATTGAACACTGAAGCTTTCTTT	CSVEDVGTLNTEAFF
NA	TRBJ1-2	TRBV7-2	NA	TGTGCCAGCAGCTTAACAGGAACACAGAACTATGGCTACACCTTC	CASSLTGTQNYGYTF
TRBD1	TRBJ1-2	TRBV4-3	few	TGCGCCAGCAGCTCCCCCGGGACAGGACCCCCTAGGAACTATGGCTACACCTTC	CASSSPGTGPPRNYGYTF
NA	TRBJ1-1	TRBV10-3	NA	TGTGCCATCAGGCAAGGGGTCTCGGACACTGAAGCTTTCTTT	CAIRQGVSDTEAFF
NA	TRBJ1-1	TRBV7-2	NA	TGTGCCAGCAGCTCCTCCAGGGGCGCAGGCATGAACACTGAAGCTTTCTTT	CASSSSRGAGMNTEAFF
NA	TRBJ2-3	TRBV29-1	NA	TGCAGCGGATGGCTAGCACTGAGCACAGATACGCAGTATTTT	CSGWLALSTDTQYF
NA	TRBJ2-5	TRBV12-5	NA	TGTGCTAGTGGGCCCGCTGCGGGGGAGACCCAGTACTTC	CASGPAAGETQYF
NA	TRBJ2-3	TRBV29-1	NA	TGCAGCGTTGAAGATAGCCCAGATACGCAGTATTTT	CSVEDSPDTQYF
TRBD1	TRBJ2-7	TRBV20-1	NA	TGCAGTGCTAACCGGGACAGGGATAGGTACGAGCAGTACTTC	CSANRDRDRYEQYF
NA	TRBJ2-1	TRBV6-2/TRBV6-3	once	TGTGCCAGCAGTTACTTTAGGGGCTACGGGGACAATGAGCAGTTCTTC	CASSYFRGYGDNEQFF
NA	TRBJ2-7	TRBV12-3/TRBV12-4	NA	TGTGCCAGCAGTGTACGGGTAGCCTACGAGCAGTACTTC	CASSVRVAYEQYF
NA	TRBJ2-1	TRBV12-3/TRBV12-4	NA	TGTGCCAGCAGTTTGGGGGGGGGCCTGCTGAATGAGCAGTTCTTC	CASSLGGGLLNEQFF
TRBD1	TRBJ2-7	TRBV29-1	once	TGCAGCGTTCAGGGACAGGGCTACGAGCAGTACTTC	CSVQGQGYEQYF
NA	TRBJ2-7	TRBV29-1	NA	TGCAGCGTTGTTGACGCAGGATGGTCCTACGAGCAGTACTTC	CSVVDAGWSYEQYF
TRBD1	TRBJ2-1	TRBV12-3/TRBV12-4	few	TGTGCCAGCAGTCTCACAGGGGTAGACAACGAGCAGTTCTTC	CASSLTGVDNEQFF
NA	TRBJ2-5	TRBV5-1	NA	TGCGCCAGCAGCTTGGCGGACGAGACCCAGTACTTC	CASSLADETQYF
TRBD2	TRBJ2-7	TRBV20-1	NA	TGCAGTGCTAGTAAACCGGGACTAGCGGGAGCTAGAAGCGACGAGCAGTACTTC	CSASKPGLAGARSDEQYF
NA	TRBJ2-1	TRBV7-2	few	TGTGCCAGCAGCTACAGGGACCATGAGCAGTTCTTC	CASSYRDHEQFF
NA	TRBJ2-1	TRBV4-1	once	TGCGCCAGCAGCCAAGAAGGAAGGCCAGTATTTGACAATGAGCAGTTCTTC	CASSQEGRPVFDNEQFF
NA	TRBJ2-3	TRBV10-3	few	TGTGCCATCACCCGCGACAGGGCGGGAACAGATACGCAGTATTTT	CAITRDRAGTDTQYF
NA	TRBJ2-7	TRBV4-1	NA	TGCGCCAGCAGCCAAGAGAGAGGGGACTACGAGCAGTACTTC	CASSQERGDYEQYF
NA	TRBJ2-5	TRBV4-2	NA	TGTGCCAGCAGCCAAGAGGAAGGGATGGGGGAGACCCAGTACTTC	CASSQEEGMGETQYF
NA	TRBJ2-3	TRBV20-1	NA	TGCAGTGCTAGAGGACATAAGGGGACCACAGATACGCAGTATTTT	CSARGHKGTTDTQYF
NA	TRBJ2-7	TRBV4-2	NA	TGTGCCAGCAGCCAAGATCCGGGGATAGGCTACGAGCAGTACTTC	CASSQDPGIGYEQYF
TRBD2	TRBJ2-1	TRBV20-1	NA	TGCAGTGCTAGCCCCCTGACTAGCGGGAGGGTGGATTACAATGAGCAGTTCTTC	CSASPLTSGRVDYNEQFF
NA	TRBJ1-2	TRBV29-1	NA	TGCAGCGTTGAAAGGGTGGATGGCTACACCTTC	CSVERVDGYTF
NA	TRBJ1-3	TRBV3-1	NA	TGTGCCAGCAGCCAAGTGAGCGTAGCTACCGGGACCCGAAACACCATATATTTT	CASSQVSVATGTRNTIYF
TRBD2	TRBJ2-1	TRBV28	few	TGTGCCAGCAGTCGCCCGGGACTAGCTGGGGGTGAGCAGTTCTTC	CASSRPGLAGGEQFF
NA	TRBJ2-3	TRBV7-6	NA	TGTGCCAGCAGCCCTTATAGCGTTACAGATACGCAGTATTTT	CASSPYSVTDTQYF
NA	TRBJ2-3	TRBV20-1	NA	TGCAGTGCGGGGGCTAGCGGCCTCACAGATACGCAGTATTTT	CSAGASGLTDTQYF
NA	TRBJ1-5	TRBV25-1	NA	TGTGCCAGCAGTGATGGGGGGGGGTCTAGCAATCAGCCCCAGCATTTT	CASSDGGGSSNQPQHF
NA	TRBJ2-3	TRBV29-1	NA	TGCAGCGTTGGACAGGATTCGGCAGATACGCAGTATTTT	CSVGQDSADTQYF
NA	TRBJ1-4	TRBV12-3/TRBV12-4	once	TGTGCCAGCACTGGGGTCTCAACTAATGAAAAACTGTTTTTT	CASTGVSTNEKLFF
TRBD2	TRBJ2-1	TRBV3-1	NA	TGTGCCAGCAGCCAAAGGCTAGCGGGCTCCTACAATGAGCAGTTCTTC	CASSQRLAGSYNEQFF